The clone carrying this T cell receptor beta chain was recorded only once. This sample stems from a study of blood T cell repertoires in COVID-19. Study-wide background: There were acute and convalescent COVID-19 samples, and they came from the United States, Italy and Spain. In each case, the material was cDNA or gDNA derived from T cells, B-cell-depleted T cells, or PBMCs.

Per the original methods: From reference gene primer amplification, estimates of nucleated cell counts were derived. Repertoires were generated with immunoSEQ multiplex PCR, while TCRdb's copy carries only in-frame clones and drops some. V and J calls plus clone size are reproduced from that table; the DNA served to infer D and trimming. The sample shows 250,000 to 300,000 clones, approximately 90% of them seen only once. The receptor was derived from a man aged 18 to 29 with active or convalescent COVID-19. Sequencing was carried out using peripheral blood.

The CDR3 loop is CASSYGYTGELFF. CDR3 DNA: TGCGCCAGCAGCTACGGTTACACCGGGGAGCTGTTTTTT. The V and J genes are TRBV5-1 and TRBJ2-2; D remains ambiguous. CDR3 length: 13 amino acids. Trimming removed 3 bases at V and 3 bases at J, with 6 bases between. Germline V gene lookup returns CDR1 SGHRS and CDR2 YFSETQ.